Listed below are T cell receptor beta chains from one sample, sequenced in a study of T cell changes during pregnancy in multiple sclerosis. Profiling relied on immunoSEQ multiplex PCR, and the TCRdb table lists in-frame clones only, not all of them. The sample has roughly 48,000 clones, approximately 95% seen once. Specimen: CD4+ T cells from peripheral blood mononuclear cells, collected in the first trimester of pregnancy. These receptor sequences come from a female donor with multiple sclerosis, enrolled in a pregnancy study. The CDR3 runs from the conserved cysteine through the conserved F or W. D genes are given only for firm matches. Expanded clones are given a class, and other clones once, few, many or no size at all.

clone size	V gene	J gene	D gene	CDR3 DNA	CDR3 protein
NA	TRBV15	TRBJ1-2	NA	TGTGCCACCAGCAGACAGGGTTTTTATGGCTACACCTTC	CATSRQGFYGYTF
NA	TRBV6-5	TRBJ1-2	NA	TGTGCCAGCAGACTCGGACAGATCTATGGCTACACCTTC	CASRLGQIYGYTF
NA	TRBV20-1	TRBJ2-1	NA	TGCAGTGCAGAGAGGGCCAATGAGCAGTTCTTC	CSAERANEQFF
NA	TRBV2	TRBJ2-5	NA	TGTGCCAGCAGGGGCAGACAAGAGACCCAGTACTTC	CASRGRQETQYF
NA	TRBV4-1	TRBJ2-7	TRBD1	TGCGCCAGCAGCCAAGTAGGGACAGGGAGTCCGTACGAGCAGTACTTC	CASSQVGTGSPYEQYF
NA	TRBV12-5	TRBJ2-3	TRBD2	TGTGCTAGTGGTTTGGTACCTAGCGGGGGGCTGCTCCATAGCACAGATACGCAGTATTTT	CASGLVPSGGLLHSTDTQYF
NA	TRBV19	TRBJ2-7	TRBD1	TGTGCCAGTTCCTCCGGGACAGGCATCTACGAGCAGTACTTC	CASSSGTGIYEQYF
NA	TRBV10-1	TRBJ2-5	TRBD2	TGCGCCAGCAGTGAGTCACCTGGGACTAGCGGGGCGGGAGAGACCCAGTACTTC	CASSESPGTSGAGETQYF
NA	TRBV19	TRBJ2-3	TRBD2	TGTGCCTCCCAGGGGACTAGCGGGTACACAGATACGCAGTATTTT	CASQGTSGYTDTQYF
NA	TRBV19	TRBJ1-2	NA	TGTGCCAGTAGTCGTTACATGACAGTTAACTATGGCTACACCTTC	CASSRYMTVNYGYTF
NA	TRBV7-9	TRBJ2-1	TRBD2	TGTGCCAGCAGTACTAGCGGGGGGGCGAGGGGGTACAATGAGCAGTTCTTC	CASSTSGGARGYNEQFF
NA	TRBV6-5	TRBJ1-1	NA	TGTGCCAGCAGTTACACGACCCGGGGGTCGGGCACTGAAGCTTTCTTT	CASSYTTRGSGTEAFF
once	TRBV18	TRBJ1-6	NA	TGTGCCAGCTCACCAGAGCCAGGTCCTTCACCCCTCCACTTT	CASSPEPGPSPLHF